Each of the 9 T cell receptor beta chains below was sequenced from the same sample in a study of T-cell reconstitution after alpha-beta-depleted transplantation in children. TCRbeta library preparation incorporated unique molecular identifiers. TCRdb recomputed calls from the PCR reads with MiXCR, one row per CDR3 protein. The profile covers about a million distinct CDR3 sequences, with about 29% appearing a single time and roughly 27% taken by the ten largest. Sequenced here: PBMCs, mostly from graft donor cells, sampled 360 days after TCRalphabeta/CD19-depleted stem cell transplant. These receptors were taken from a boy younger than two who had a stem cell transplant for SCID, so the T cells may come from the graft donor.

This chain uses TRBV7-9 with TRBJ1-1; D perhaps matches TRBD1 (6 bases). Germline V lookup: CDR1 SEHNR, CDR2 FQNEAQ (reference sequence). The V gene lost 2 bases and the J gene lost 4 bases, with 11 bases spanning the gap. The CDR3 contains 14 residues. The CDR3 DNA reads TGTGCCAGCAGCTTAAGAAACAGGGCCACTGAAGCTTTCTTT. Amino acid sequence: CASSLRNRATEAFF.

There are a few counts of this clonotype. The gene calls are TRBV20-1 and TRBJ1-1; TRBD1 matches at 8 bases. The germline CDR1 and CDR2 sequences are DFQATT and SNEGSKA (reference sequence). The CDR3 runs 12 residues. V gave up 5 bases and J gave up 11 bases; unmatched junction bases: 10. CDR3 sequence reads: CSAGTGFYVAFF. Here the CDR3 DNA reads TGCAGTGCTGGGACAGGCTTTTACGTGGCTTTCTTT.

The V call is TRBV18, the J call TRBJ1-2; no definite D call. Germline-derived CDR1 and CDR2 are KGHSH and LQKENI. The CDR3 sequence is 15 residues long. V shed 3 bases and J shed 5 bases, with 16 bases lying between them. The CDR3 DNA is TGTGCCAGCTCACCTACCCGGGAAACATCGTATGGCTACACCTTC. The encoded protein is CASSPTRETSYGYTF.

The rearrangement uses TRBV12-3 or TRBV12-4 and TRBJ1-5; a weak D match, TRBD1 (6 bases). This CDR3 is 15 amino acids long. The V gene lost 6 bases and the J gene lost 3 bases, with 15 bases spanning the gap. CDR3 sequence: CASRPETGSNQPQHF. The DNA for the CDR3 is TGTGCCAGCAGGCCCGAGACAGGTTCCAATCAGCCCCAGCATTTT.

This clonotype has only a few counts. The chain links TRBV9 to TRBJ2-3; D is perhaps TRBD2 (6 bases). This CDR3 is built from 16 residues. With 0 bases removed from V and 1 base from J, the gap between germline ends came to 12 bases. From germline, CDR1 is SGDLS and CDR2 YYNGEE. The CDR3 is CASSVDGSGGTDTQYF. The CDR3 DNA is TGTGCCAGCAGCGTAGACGGTAGCGGAGGCACAGATACGCAGTATTTT.

The V gene is TRBV12-3 or TRBV12-4, the J gene TRBJ2-2; D perhaps matches TRBD2 (5 bases). The CDR3 is made up of 15 amino acids. Deletions cut 6 bases from V and 8 bases from J, with 19 bases between. CDR3: CASRSGNLMGGELFF. The CDR3 coding sequence is TGTGCCAGCAGATCCGGGAACCTTATGGGGGGGGAGCTGTTTTTT.

Only a few counts were recorded for this clonotype. V and J are TRBV2 and TRBJ1-1; the D is unclear. Germline V gene data show CDR1 as SNHLY and CDR2 as FYNNEI. With 4 bases removed from V and 4 bases from J, the gap between germline ends came to 22 bases. The CDR3 is 17 residues long. For the CDR3, the DNA is TGTGCCAGCAGTGCTCGAAGGTTGGGAGGTTGGATCACTGAAGCTTTCTTT. This sequence encodes CASSARRLGGWITEAFF. The full variable domain, its missing parts supplied by reference TRBV2 and TRBJ1-1, is EPEVTQTPSHQVTQMGQEVILRCVPISNHLYFYWYRQILGQKVEFLVSFYNNEISEKSEIFDDQFSVERPDGSNFTLKIRSTKLEDSAMYFCASSARRLGGWITEAFFGQGTRLTVV.

V gene TRBV4-2 combines with J gene TRBJ2-2, with D maybe TRBD1 (6 bases). The germline V gene encodes CDR1 LGHNA and CDR2 YNFKEQ. Trimming left V 1 base short and J 0 bases short, with 12 bases between. The CDR3 has 17 amino acids. The CDR3 reads CASSQVGTGPNTGELFF. The CDR3 nucleotides read TGTGCCAGCAGCCAAGTTGGTACAGGGCCGAACACCGGGGAGCTGTTTTTT.

The chain links TRBV12-3 or TRBV12-4 to TRBJ2-1, with 9 bases aligning to TRBD2. Germline trimming cut 3 bases from V and 0 bases from J; bases unmatched to any gene: 12. The CDR3 has 19 residues. The CDR3 loop is CASSFALGRLADSYNEQFF. The CDR3 region has the DNA TGTGCCAGCAGTTTTGCATTGGGCCGACTAGCGGACTCCTACAATGAGCAGTTCTTC.